This T cell receptor (beta chain) derives from a study of post-analysis software for immune sequencing data. Study at large: Some patients lacked subtype; others had relapsing-remitting, secondary progressive or progressive-relapsing disease.

The V gene's germline CDR1 is DFQATT and CDR2 SNEGSKA (reference sequence). This CDR3 comprises 15 residues. V shed 3 bases, J shed 4 bases, and the junction held 6 bases outside the gene matches. Unique molecular identifiers tagged the TCR beta cDNA libraries. A population of roughly 0.9 to 11 million T cells gave rise to about half a million cDNA molecules. TCRdb ran MiXCR on the PCR reads and lists one entry per CDR3 protein. Of a few hundred thousand distinct CDR3 sequences listed, 36% were seen once; the top ten hold around 5.2%. General study points: The normalized Chao1 diversity of multiple sclerosis patients was significantly lower than that of controls. Included in a set of several TRBV segments more frequent in patients than controls were TRBV5-6, TRBV5-1 and TRBV20-1. Same-batch samples co-clustered strongly by F measure.

Only one count was recorded for this clonotype. Its antigen is undetermined. The clonotype originates from a girl aged 10 to 17 with multiple sclerosis. Sequencing input: blood. The chain combines TRBV20-1 with TRBJ2-1, with TRBD2 identical over 10 bases. Here the CDR3 reads CSASTLAGAYNEQFF. CDR3 DNA: TGCAGTGCTAGTACCCTAGCGGGAGCGTACAATGAGCAGTTCTTC.